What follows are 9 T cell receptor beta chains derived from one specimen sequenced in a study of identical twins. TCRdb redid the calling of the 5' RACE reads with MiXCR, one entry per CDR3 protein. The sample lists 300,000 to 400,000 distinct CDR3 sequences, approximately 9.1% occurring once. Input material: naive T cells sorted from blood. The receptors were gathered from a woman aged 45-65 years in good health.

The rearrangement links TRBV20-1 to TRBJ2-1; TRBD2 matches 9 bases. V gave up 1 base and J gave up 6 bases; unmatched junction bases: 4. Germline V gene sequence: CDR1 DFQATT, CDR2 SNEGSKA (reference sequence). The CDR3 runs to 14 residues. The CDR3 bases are TGCAGTGCTAGAGCCGGGACTAGCATCAATGAGCAGTTCTTC. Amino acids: CSARAGTSINEQFF.

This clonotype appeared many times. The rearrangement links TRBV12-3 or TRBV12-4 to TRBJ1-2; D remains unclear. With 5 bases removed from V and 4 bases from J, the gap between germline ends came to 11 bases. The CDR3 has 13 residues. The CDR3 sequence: CASSGPVVYGYTF. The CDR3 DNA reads TGTGCCAGCAGTGGGCCGGTGGTCTATGGCTACACCTTC.

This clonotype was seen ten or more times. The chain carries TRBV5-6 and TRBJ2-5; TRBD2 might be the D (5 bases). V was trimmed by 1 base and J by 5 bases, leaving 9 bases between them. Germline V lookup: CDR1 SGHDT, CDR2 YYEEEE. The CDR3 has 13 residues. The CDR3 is CASSLSGLETQYF. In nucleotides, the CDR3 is TGTGCCAGCAGCTTGTCGGGGTTGGAGACCCAGTACTTC.

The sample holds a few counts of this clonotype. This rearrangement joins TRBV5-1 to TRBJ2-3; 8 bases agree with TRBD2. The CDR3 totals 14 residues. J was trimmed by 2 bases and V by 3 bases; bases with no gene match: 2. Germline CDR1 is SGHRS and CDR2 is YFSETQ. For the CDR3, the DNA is TGCGCCAGCAGCTCGGGGGGGGACACAGATACGCAGTATTTT. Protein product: CASSSGGDTDTQYF.

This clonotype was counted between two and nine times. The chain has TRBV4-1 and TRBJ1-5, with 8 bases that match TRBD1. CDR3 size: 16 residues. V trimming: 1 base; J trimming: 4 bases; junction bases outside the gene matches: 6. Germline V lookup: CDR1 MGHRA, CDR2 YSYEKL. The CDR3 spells CASSQAHRQGNQPQHF. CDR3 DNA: TGCGCCAGCAGCCAAGCGCATAGACAGGGGAATCAGCCCCAGCATTTT.

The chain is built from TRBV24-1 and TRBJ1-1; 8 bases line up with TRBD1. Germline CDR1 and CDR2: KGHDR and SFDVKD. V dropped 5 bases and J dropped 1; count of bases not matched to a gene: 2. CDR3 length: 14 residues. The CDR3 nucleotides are TGTGCCACCAGTGCGACAGGGGCGAACACTGAAGCTTTCTTT. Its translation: CATSATGANTEAFF.

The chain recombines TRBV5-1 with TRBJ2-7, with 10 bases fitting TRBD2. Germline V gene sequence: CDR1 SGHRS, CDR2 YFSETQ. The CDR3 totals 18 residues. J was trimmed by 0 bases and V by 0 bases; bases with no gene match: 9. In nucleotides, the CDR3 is TGCGCCAGCAGCTTGGGGCGATTAGCGGGAGGCATCTCCTACGAGCAGTACTTC. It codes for CASSLGRLAGGISYEQYF. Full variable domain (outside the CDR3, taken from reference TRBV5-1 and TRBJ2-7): KAGVTQTPRYLIKTRGQQVTLSCSPISGHRSVSWYQQTPGQGLQFLFEYFSETQRNKGNFPGRFSGRQFSNSRSEMNVSTLELGDSALYLCASSLGRLAGGISYEQYFGPGTRLTVT.

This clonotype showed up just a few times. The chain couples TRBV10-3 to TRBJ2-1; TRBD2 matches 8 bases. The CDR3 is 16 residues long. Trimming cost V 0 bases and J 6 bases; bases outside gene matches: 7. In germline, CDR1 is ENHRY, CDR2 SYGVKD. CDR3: CAISESRGGRFNEQFF. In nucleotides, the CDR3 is TGTGCCATCAGTGAGTCGAGGGGCGGGAGGTTCAATGAGCAGTTCTTC.

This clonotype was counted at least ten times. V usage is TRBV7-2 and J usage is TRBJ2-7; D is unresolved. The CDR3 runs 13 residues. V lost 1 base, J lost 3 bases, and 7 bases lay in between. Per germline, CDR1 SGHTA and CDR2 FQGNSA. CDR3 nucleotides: TGTGCCAGCAGCTTAGACCCAAGCTACGAGCAGTACTTC. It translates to CASSLDPSYEQYF.